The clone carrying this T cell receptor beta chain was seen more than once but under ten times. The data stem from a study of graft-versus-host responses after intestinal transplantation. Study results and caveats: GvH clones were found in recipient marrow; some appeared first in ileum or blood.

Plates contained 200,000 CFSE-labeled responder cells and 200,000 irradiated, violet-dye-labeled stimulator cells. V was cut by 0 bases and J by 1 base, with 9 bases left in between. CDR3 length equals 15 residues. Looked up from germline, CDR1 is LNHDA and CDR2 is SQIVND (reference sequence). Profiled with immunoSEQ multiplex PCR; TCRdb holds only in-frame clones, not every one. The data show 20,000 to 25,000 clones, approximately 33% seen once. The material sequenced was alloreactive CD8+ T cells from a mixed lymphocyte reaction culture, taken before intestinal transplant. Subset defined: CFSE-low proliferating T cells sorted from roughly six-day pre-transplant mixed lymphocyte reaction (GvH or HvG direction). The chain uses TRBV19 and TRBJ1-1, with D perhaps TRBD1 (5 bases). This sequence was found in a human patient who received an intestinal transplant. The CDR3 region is CASSIDGGQNTEAFF. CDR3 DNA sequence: TGTGCCAGTAGTATAGATGGCGGACAGAACACTGAAGCTTTCTTT.